These 21 T cell receptor beta chains were sequenced from one sample in a study of blood T cell repertoires in COVID-19. Produced via immunoSEQ multiplex PCR; TCRdb's table is partial and in-frame only. The table includes 150,000 to 200,000 clones, over 75% detected once. Specimen: PBMCs or T cells enriched from blood (not recorded which). The origin of the receptors is a man aged 35 to 55 who had recovered from COVID-19.

This clone has just a few counts. V and J are TRBV5-5 and TRBJ2-2; TRBD2 is a possible D gene (6 bases). V dropped 2 bases and J dropped 1 base, with 12 bases sitting between them. CDR1 is SGHKS and CDR2 is YYEKEE in the germline V gene (reference sequence). CDR3 size: 16 residues. CDR3 protein: CASSFGTAVNTGELFF. CDR3 coding DNA: TGTGCCAGCAGCTTCGGGACTGCTGTGAACACCGGGGAGCTGTTTTTT.

The genes are TRBV6-5 and TRBJ1-1; no clear D. The CDR3 is 13 amino acids. Per the germline V gene, CDR1 is MNHEY and CDR2 is SVGAGI. The V and J ends lost 3 bases and 2 bases respectively, with 7 bases between them. CDR3 region: CASSYGRNTEAFF. CDR3 nucleotides: TGTGCCAGCAGTTATGGTAGAAACACTGAAGCTTTCTTT.

This chain connects TRBV23-1 to TRBJ2-7; 9 bases are a match to TRBD1. TRBV23-1 is recorded as an ORF, its role being uncertain. The CDR3 covers 13 residues. V dropped 5 bases and J dropped 2; count of bases not matched to a gene: 1. The CDR3 bases are TGCGCCAGCAGTGGGGACAGGGCCTACGAGCAGTACTTC. Protein sequence: CASSGDRAYEQYF.

The chain recombines TRBV3-1 (or the pseudogene TRBV3-2) with TRBJ2-5; 12 nucleotides line up with TRBD2. The CDR3 totals 16 residues. Per the germline V gene, CDR1 is LGHDT and CDR2 is YNNKEL (reference sequence). V dropped 5 bases and J dropped 3; count of bases not matched to a gene: 7. CDR3 protein: CASSATSGGTKETQYF. For the CDR3, the DNA is TGTGCCAGCAGCGCGACTAGCGGGGGAACCAAAGAGACCCAGTACTTC.

The genes are TRBV6-2 or TRBV6-3 and TRBJ1-2; D perhaps matches TRBD1 (6 bases). This CDR3 spans 12 amino acids. V lost 6 bases and J 5 bases, leaving 10 bases between the germline ends. Germline CDR1 and CDR2: MNHEY and SVGEGT. The CDR3 DNA reads TGTGCCAGCAGCAAGGGGGGGTATGGCTACACCTTC. Its protein product is CASSKGGYGYTF.

This chain uses TRBV3-1 (or the pseudogene TRBV3-2) with TRBJ2-7; a weak D match, TRBD2 (5 bases). Trimming cost V 4 bases and J 6 bases, with 10 bases left between them. The CDR3 runs 12 residues. Germline V gene sequence: CDR1 LGHDT, CDR2 YNNKEL (reference sequence). CDR3 DNA sequence: TGTGCCAGCAGCCTTCCCCGGGGCGAGCAGTACTTC. The encoded protein is CASSLPRGEQYF.

The chain recombines TRBV6-1 with TRBJ1-1, with D uncertain. Trimming took off 0 bases at V and 10 bases at J, with 9 bases between the two ends. The germline V gene has CDR1 MNHNS and CDR2 SASEGT. The CDR3 consists of 12 residues. The CDR3 DNA sequence: TGTGCCAGCAGTGAAGCGCGGTTGTTAGCTTTCTTT. Translation gives CASSEARLLAFF.

The rearrangement links TRBV5-1 to TRBJ2-7; 7 nucleotides agree with TRBD2. Germline V gene data show CDR1 as SGHRS and CDR2 as YFSETQ. The CDR3 sequence is 14 residues long. The junction had 7 bases not matched to a gene; V was cut back by 4 bases and J by 3 bases. This CDR3 is CASSPTGGVYEQYF. The CDR3 DNA is TGCGCCAGCAGCCCGACGGGGGGAGTCTACGAGCAGTACTTC.

V gene TRBV7-9 combines with J gene TRBJ2-5, with TRBD2 matching over 8 bases. Unmatched junction bases numbered 9, after V lost 5 bases and J lost 1 base. CDR1 SEHNR and CDR2 FQNEAQ come from the germline V gene (reference sequence). The CDR3 loop spans 16 amino acids. CDR3 in DNA: TGTGCCAGCAGCCCGGGACTAGGAGGGGGCCAAGAGACCCAGTACTTC. Translated, it gives CASSPGLGGGQETQYF.

The chain has TRBV18 and TRBJ2-2; perhaps TRBD2 as D (6 bases). This CDR3 region has 15 residues. V lost 3 bases and J lost 2, with 10 bases in between. The V gene's germline CDR1 is KGHSH and CDR2 LQKENI. CDR3 DNA: TGTGCCAGCTCACCGCCGGGGGTTAACACCGGGGAGCTGTTTTTT. As protein: CASSPPGVNTGELFF.

This chain links TRBV18 with TRBJ1-5; D not certain. Per the germline V gene, CDR1 is KGHSH and CDR2 is LQKENI. The CDR3 contains 16 residues. V shed 6 bases and J shed 11 bases, with 26 bases lying between them. DNA of the CDR3: TGTGCCAGCTCGGATAGACGGGTGAGTGAGGGATCGGCCCAGCATTTT. Protein: CASSDRRVSEGSAQHF.

V gene TRBV10-3 combines with J gene TRBJ1-2; 7 nucleotides agree with TRBD1. V shed 2 bases and J 0 bases; nucleotides not matched to a gene: 9. The CDR3 has 17 amino acids. From germline, CDR1 is ENHRY and CDR2 SYGVKD. The CDR3: CAISERKQGISNYGYTF. DNA of the CDR3: TGTGCCATCAGTGAGAGGAAACAGGGGATATCTAACTATGGCTACACCTTC.

In this sample, this clone turned up once. The V and J genes are TRBV12-5 and TRBJ1-3, with D possibly TRBD1 on 5 matching bases. The CDR3 consists of 12 residues. The germline gives CDR1 LGHNT, CDR2 FRNRAP. The CDR3 region is CADGQGSGTIYF. The CDR3 DNA is TGTGCAGACGGCCAGGGCAGTGGCACCATATATTTT.

V gene TRBV19 combines with J gene TRBJ2-1; 8 bases are a match to TRBD1. Per the germline V gene, CDR1 is LNHDA and CDR2 is SQIVND (reference sequence). The trim removed 3 bases at V and 8 bases at J, leaving 15 bases unmatched. The CDR3 loop spans 17 amino acids. Here the CDR3 DNA reads TGTGCCAGTAGTATGGAGGCAGGGGGCGCGGTTTGGTATGAGCAGTTCTTC. This codes for CASSMEAGGAVWYEQFF.

This clone was observed a handful of times. The chain uses TRBV3-1 (or the pseudogene TRBV3-2) and TRBJ1-3, with D possibly matching TRBD1 (5 bases). Germline V CDR1 and CDR2: LGHDT, YNNKEL (reference sequence). CDR3 length equals 14 residues. With 5 bases removed from V and 5 bases from J, the gap between germline ends came to 13 bases. The CDR3, as DNA: TGTGCCAGCAGCATAGGACAAGTCCGAAACACCATATATTTT. This sequence encodes CASSIGQVRNTIYF.

The V gene is TRBV7-2, the J gene TRBJ2-4; TRBD1 matches at 10 bases. V shed 6 bases and J 8 bases; nucleotides not matched to a gene: 4. The CDR3 has 13 amino acids. Germline V gene data show CDR1 as SGHTA and CDR2 as FQGNSA. This chain's CDR3 is CASSWGTGDIQYF. The CDR3 coding sequence is TGTGCCAGCAGTTGGGGGACAGGGGACATTCAGTACTTC.

This chain links TRBV6-5 with TRBJ2-7; 8 bases fit TRBD2. CDR1 MNHEY and CDR2 SVGAGI come from the germline V gene. The junction had 10 bases not matched to a gene; V was cut back by 7 bases and J by 2 bases. CDR3 length: 15 amino acids. CDR3 DNA sequence: TGTGCCAGCAACCACCCCGCGGGGGGCACCTACGAGCAGTACTTC. Translating gives CASNHPAGGTYEQYF.

This clone was observed a handful of times. The chain recombines TRBV3-1 (or the pseudogene TRBV3-2) with TRBJ1-2, with D maybe TRBD1 (5 bases). V gave up 0 bases and J gave up 3 bases, with 11 bases separating them. The CDR3 is made up of 15 amino acids. Germline values: CDR1 LGHDT, CDR2 YNNKEL (reference sequence). Written as DNA, the CDR3 is TGTGCCAGCAGCCAAGAGGGTAGGGGATACTATGGCTACACCTTC. It codes for CASSQEGRGYYGYTF.

The chain employs TRBV6-2 or TRBV6-3 and TRBJ1-1; D is unclear. This CDR3 is built from 14 residues. CDR1 and CDR2 (germline): MNHEY, SVGEGT. V was clipped by 7 bases and J by 5 bases, with 17 bases between them. The CDR3 coding sequence is TGTGCCAGCAACCCTCATAATCAGGCGACTGAAGCTTTCTTT. Translating it yields CASNPHNQATEAFF.

The V gene is TRBV29-1, the J gene TRBJ2-5; D might be TRBD2 (5 bases). V gave up 3 bases and J gave up 6 bases, with 14 bases separating them. Germline-derived CDR1 and CDR2 are SQVTM and ANQGSEA. The CDR3 covers 13 residues. The CDR3 spells CSVDGGGRKTQYF. CDR3 in DNA: TGCAGCGTTGATGGAGGCGGAAGGAAGACCCAGTACTTC.

The gene calls are TRBV7-6 and TRBJ1-2, with a weak D call TRBD1 (5 bases). V gave up 1 base and J gave up 8 bases, with 11 bases separating them. The CDR3 sequence is 13 residues long. Germline V gives CDR1 SGHVS, CDR2 FNYEAQ. The chain's CDR3 is CASSLEAGFGYTF. The CDR3 nucleotides are TGTGCCAGCAGCTTAGAGGCAGGGTTCGGCTACACCTTC.